This T cell receptor (beta chain) was documented in a study of blood T cell repertoires in COVID-19. The protocol was immunoSEQ multiplex PCR, while the TCRdb copy is restricted to in-frame clones and leaves out a portion. The data show around 79,000 clones, around 89% seen once. The CDR3 contains 18 residues. Germline V gene data show CDR1 as LNHDA and CDR2 as SQIVND (reference sequence). With V trimmed by 1 base and J by 6 bases, 12 bases remained unmatched. The origin of this receptor is a man aged 65 to 85 with active or convalescent COVID-19. The V call is TRBV19, the J call TRBJ1-5, with 10 bases lining up with TRBD1. The sample consisted of peripheral blood. CDR3 loop: CASSIGPRQGAFSQPQHF. The CDR3 region has the DNA TGTGCCAGTAGTATAGGCCCCCGACAGGGGGCTTTCAGTCAGCCCCAGCATTTT.